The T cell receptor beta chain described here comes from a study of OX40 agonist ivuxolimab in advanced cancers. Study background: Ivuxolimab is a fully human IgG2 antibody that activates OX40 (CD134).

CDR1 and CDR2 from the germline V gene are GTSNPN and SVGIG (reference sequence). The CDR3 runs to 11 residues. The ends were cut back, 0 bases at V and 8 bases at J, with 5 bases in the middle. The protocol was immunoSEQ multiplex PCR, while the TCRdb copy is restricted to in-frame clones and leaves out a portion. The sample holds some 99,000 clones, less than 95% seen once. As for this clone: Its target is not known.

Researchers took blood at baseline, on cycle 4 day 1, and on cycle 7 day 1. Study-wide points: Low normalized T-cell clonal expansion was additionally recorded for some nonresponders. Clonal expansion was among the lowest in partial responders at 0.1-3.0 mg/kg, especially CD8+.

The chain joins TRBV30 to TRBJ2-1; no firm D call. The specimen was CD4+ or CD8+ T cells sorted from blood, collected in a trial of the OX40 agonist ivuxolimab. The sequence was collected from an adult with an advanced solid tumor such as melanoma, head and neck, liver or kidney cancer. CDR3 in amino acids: CAWSVKYEQFF. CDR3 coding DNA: TGTGCCTGGAGTGTAAAGTATGAGCAGTTCTTC. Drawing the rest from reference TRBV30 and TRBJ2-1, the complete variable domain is SQTIHQWPATLVQPVGSPLSLECTVEGTSNPNLYWYRQAAGRGLQLLFYSVGIGQISSEVPQNLSASRPQDRQFILSSKKLLLSDSGFYLCAWSVKYEQFFGPGTRLTVL.